One T cell receptor beta chain is described in this entry. Its target is not known. The data are from a study of T cell responses to AZD1222 COVID-19 vaccine. Regarding the study as a whole: Epitopes outside B.1.351 and B.1.1.7 mutated regions reportedly drew nearly half of spike TCRs. Donors skewed white British and female; clonal diversity was possibly underestimated. Regions 160-218 and 743-854 held dominance among vaccine-associated CD4 TCRs, which spanned spike.

This CDR3 region has 14 residues. V was trimmed by 2 bases and J by 0 bases, leaving 8 bases between them. Germline lookup yields CDR1 GTSNPN and CDR2 SVGIG (reference sequence). The method was immunoSEQ multiplex PCR; TCRdb's version includes in-frame clones alone and lacks a portion of them. The table has under 150,000 clones, about 89% seen once; the top ten hold around 10%. The material was peripheral blood, obtained on day 0 of MenACWY control vaccination. This receptor was identified in an adult in good health. V gene TRBV30 combines with J gene TRBJ1-3; no clear D. In DNA form, the CDR3 reads TGTGCCTGGAGTTTTGGGAACTCTGGAAACACCATATATTTT. Translated: CAWSFGNSGNTIYF. Full variable domain (outside the CDR3, taken from reference TRBV30 and TRBJ1-3): SQTIHQWPATLVQPVGSPLSLECTVEGTSNPNLYWYRQAAGRGLQLLFYSVGIGQISSEVPQNLSASRPQDRQFILSSKKLLLSDSGFYLCAWSFGNSGNTIYFGEGSWLTVV.